This TCR beta chain was sequenced in a study of T cell responses to AZD1222 COVID-19 vaccine (dated by TCRdb to the early 2020s). Study-level background: AZD1222 recipients given second doses at about 4 weeks or at about 12 weeks were pooled, since spike-specific TCR depth and breadth were not found to differ between the two schedules. TCR sequencing covered 230 or so trial participants: approximately 200 given two doses of AZD1222 and about 26 given two doses of MenACWY control vaccine. Trial participants were enrolled by age into subgroups of 18-55, 56-69 and 70-plus years, and approximately 150, 30 and 60 TCR-sequenced participants, respectively, were included in these subgroups.

The CDR3 regions of human TCRbeta chains were analyzed by immunosequencing. On the authors' methods: TCRs in the repertoires were compared against a reference library of SARS-CoV-2-specific TCRs that had been generated with the MIRA antigen-specificity platform. Breadth was defined as the fraction of unique TCRs that were SARS-CoV-2-associated. Depth was defined as the fraction of total T cells that were SARS-CoV-2-associated. Each spike-specific TCR was assigned to its reactive spike region and to a CD4 or CD8 class using the MIRA data. Log10-transformed breadth and depth values were compared by one-way ANOVA with Sidak's multiple comparisons tests. Imported from immuneACCESS, the table was reduced by TCRdb to in-frame sequences with V and J called. These copies leave out some clones; in studies compared against another copy, an unresolved V gene accounts for under half, and the cause of the remainder is not known. The D gene and trimming were derived from the DNA, and the V and J assignments and clone size from that table. The sample table lists about 130,000 clones, 85% to 90% of them with a count of one. The ten largest clones represent 20% to 25% of the sample.

The sample's time point, from its label and the paper: baseline before first vaccination. The vaccinee samples were drawn from two UK trials, COV001 and COV002, one of which was a single-blind randomized controlled phase 2/3 trial testing AZD1222 (ChAdOx1 nCoV-19) in healthy adults. Trial participant PBMC samples were collected at day 0 and day 28 after the second dose for TCRbeta chain sequencing. On this clone: Its target antigen remains unknown. No base quality values were provided; no much bigger clone lies one nucleotide off.

General conclusions and limits of the study: After two AZD1222 doses, both the breadth and the depth of spike-specific TCRs were significantly higher than at day 0 and than in MenACWY recipients. Because no day 14 peak-response samples were available, repertoires were characterized only after the peak T cell response. Participants were mostly white British, with more females than males. The authors suggested clonal diversity may have been underestimated. Reportedly, almost half of the unique spike-specific TCRs recognized epitopes lying outside the regions that are mutated in the B.1.351 and B.1.1.7 variants. Conclusions about previously exposed vaccinees are limited, since just a handful of AZD1222 recipients were seropositive for SARS-CoV-2 at baseline. The 56-69-year group was small, and its depth increase did not reach significance, likely because of low power. The vaccine-associated CD4 TCRs covered the entire spike protein, and the dominant responses fell in regions 160-218 and 743-854.

Sequenced here: peripheral blood, sampled on day 0 of AZD1222 vaccination. The clonotype was recovered from an adult in good health.

The DNA sequence follows: TGTGCCAGCAGCTTAAGCCTAGGAATCGGGGAGCTGTTTTTT. It codes for CASSLSLGIGELFF. In this chain, TRBV7-3 is recombined with TRBJ2-2; the D gene cannot be named for sure. There are 14 amino acids in the CDR3, from cysteine to phenylalanine inclusive. The DNA shown is the 42-base CDR3, in frame from base 1. V is clipped by 1 base and J by 7 bases, and the sequence between their germline boundaries is 10 bases long. The CDR1 and CDR2 encoded by the germline V gene are SGHTA and FQGTGA.